The rows below give T cell receptor beta chains drawn from one sample of a study of shared clonotypes between healthy human individuals. Produced via immunoSEQ multiplex PCR; TCRdb's table is partial and in-frame only. This sample has some 1,100,000 clones, with around 78% found just once. Sequences were obtained from memory CD4+ T cells from PBMCs. All receptors come from a young man in good health. Some clones in this sample may be carry-over from other donors' samples. Both conserved end residues are part of each CDR3.

v_gene	j_gene	CDR3aa
TRBV9	TRBJ2-7	CASSLGDRNYEQYF
TRBV5-3	TRBJ1-5	CARSLDPGQGYQPQHF
TRBV10-3	TRBJ2-4	CAIRAPTGNIQYF
TRBV27	TRBJ2-7	CASSPGGRSYEQYF
TRBV6-5	TRBJ1-1	CASSYGDTNTEAFF
TRBV9	TRBJ1-3	CASSAGTASSGNTIYF
TRBV7-9	TRBJ1-3	CASSSETTGSGNTIYF
TRBV2	TRBJ2-7	CASSSNRGSYEQYF
TRBV29-1	TRBJ1-3	CSVVGEYSGNTIYF
TRBV28	TRBJ2-2	CASSRGGLADYTGELFF
TRBV27	TRBJ1-5	CASSLRRTNQPQHF
TRBV7-9	TRBJ2-7	CASSRQATGAYEQYF
TRBV11-2	TRBJ1-5	CASSGPGQPQHF
TRBV30	TRBJ1-5	CAWSGQLSNQPQHF
TRBV10-2	TRBJ2-7	CASKYTSGSSYEQYF
TRBV30	TRBJ1-4	CAWSYSSDEKLFF
TRBV10-3	TRBJ2-1	CATAQGSSYNEQFF
TRBV9	TRBJ2-3	CASSVDLAGRGPDTQYF
TRBV9	TRBJ2-2	CASTPGLNDAGELFF
TRBV6-1	TRBJ1-5	CASSGRRRGTLNQPQHF
TRBV9	TRBJ1-1	CASSVGGQGHSEAFF
TRBV28	TRBJ2-2	CASSPPGANTGELFF
TRBV28	TRBJ1-6	CASIGDRDNSPLHF
TRBV19	TRBJ1-5	CASSNRDRGLGNQPQHF
TRBV11-2	TRBJ1-6	CASSLYGTGGAGMGSPLHF
TRBV6-6	TRBJ2-2	CASREEGSYTGELFF
TRBV11-2	TRBJ2-2	CASSLVSGRVVELFF
TRBV5-6	TRBJ2-2	CASSRTGALNTGELFF
TRBV7-2	TRBJ2-7	CASRADRELGEQYF
TRBV4-3	TRBJ2-1	CASSQEPGLAGEWEQFF
TRBV4-3	TRBJ2-1	CASSRLGRNNEQFF
TRBV4-1	TRBJ2-1	CASSRGLAGGRNNEQFF
TRBV28	TRBJ2-1	CASSSSFLWQAHEQFF
TRBV19	TRBJ2-6	CASSMNRPSGANVLTF
TRBV5-1	TRBJ2-1	CASSTGTSGSNNEQFF
TRBV7-2	TRBJ2-4	CASSLDWTKNIQYF
TRBV6-5	TRBJ2-2	CASSYLTQGNTGELFF
TRBV5-1	TRBJ2-3	CASSLSGSGTDTQYF
TRBV7-3	TRBJ2-3	CASSRTRDTDTQYF
TRBV7-2	TRBJ2-3	CASSFLAGGLTDTQYF
TRBV4-1	TRBJ2-5	CASSQHRTSGRRETQYF
TRBV13	TRBJ1-2	CASSLRAVSPGYTF
TRBV7-8	TRBJ2-5	CASSLERRDRATETQYF
TRBV5-4	TRBJ1-2	CASSLGGGNYGYTF
TRBV28	TRBJ2-5	CASSLRGASSPYF
TRBV27	TRBJ2-7	CASSPDRDRAEQYF
TRBV2	TRBJ2-3	CASRRQVLGDTQYF
TRBV30	TRBJ1-1	CAWSRNPNTEAFF
TRBV18	TRBJ2-1	CASSPLGNSYNEQFF
TRBV29-1	TRBJ2-5	CSVLLGETQYF
TRBV6-1	TRBJ2-3	CASSEVGLSTDTQYF
TRBV27	TRBJ1-2	CASSARSGAMGYTF
TRBV7-6	TRBJ1-2	CASSQTGRTGQGGYTF
TRBV18	TRBJ2-1	CATSASGAFYNEQFF
TRBV7-3	TRBJ1-2	CASSPGTGDPYGYTF
TRBV19	TRBJ1-5	CASSTPWGLGQPQHF
TRBV2	TRBJ2-3	CASGYTSGTDTQYF
TRBV2	TRBJ2-7	CASSGDRVPYEQYF
TRBV25-1	TRBJ1-3	CASSDGVGGSGNTIYF